This TCR beta chain was recovered during a study of T cells in Graves' hyperthyroidism and ophthalmopathy. Overall study: Peripheral blood was obtained at initial diagnosis, preceding any treatment. Study-level points and caveats: Most thyroid clonotypes with frequency above 0.001 were detected in blood.

Amplified TCR beta CDR3 regions came from RNA transcripts. HTBI primers were employed in a first-round RT-PCR of the TCR CDR3. Each CDR3 protein gets one entry after TCRdb re-called the multiplex PCR reads with MiXCR. The sample records some 620,000 distinct CDR3 sequences, 15% to 20% being singletons. Recently diagnosed hyperthyroidism of less than 2 months' duration affected patients aged 18 to 65. About 10 ml of fresh peripheral blood supplied the PBMCs. The germline V and J ends were trimmed by 2 bases and 6 bases, with 13 bases remaining between them. Germline loops: CDR1 SGHTA, CDR2 FQGTGA. The CDR3 consists of 15 residues. This clonotype was seen a handful of times. What it binds is not known.

The sample was blood. J is TRBJ2-2 and V is TRBV7-3, with D possibly TRBD1 on 6 matching bases. This clonotype was obtained from a woman under 40 with Graves' hyperthyroidism. The CDR3 sequence is CASSLFPTGSGELFF. The CDR3 DNA follows: TGTGCCAGCAGCTTATTCCCCACAGGGTCCGGGGAGCTGTTTTTT.